This T cell receptor beta chain is from a study of cytomegalovirus exposure and HLA in healthy donors (dated by TCRdb to the late 2010s). Some background on the complete study: According to an earlier analysis of several hundred of the donors, roughly 180 million T cells yielded 117 million unique TCR beta sequences and more than 250 Gb of sequence data. To decide whether each TCR beta V gene segment behaved as functional or pseudogenic, an earlier analysis of several hundred of the donors relied on high-throughput TCR beta sequencing. Along with the roughly 710-subject first cohort, a separate validation cohort of around 120 different subjects was used. High-throughput TCR immunosequencing, statistical association of individual TCRs with disease status, and machine learning were combined to predict cytomegalovirus infection status. Every discovery cohort repertoire had been produced on one sequencing platform. A later analysis re-analyzed previously published TCR beta repertoires from 666 donors and added high-resolution HLA genotyping to study TCR occurrence patterns. In the later analysis, no new phenotypic data were used to find candidate immune exposures; instead, reliance was placed on TCR beta sequences and their occurrence across donors. Donor age, sex, ethnicity and CMV serostatus were collected together with the repertoire data. Among the 398 genotyped donors, about 83% belonged to the genetic ancestry cluster associated with self-reported Caucasian donors. The T cell repertoires of under 700 subjects were profiled by immunosequencing and related to cytomegalovirus serostatus. The study aimed to test whether cataloging public T cell receptors could reveal signatures of past pathogen exposure. Four or five DR-DQ haplotypes were handled as single units for association and clustering because linkage in the cohort was strong. Approximately 300 gigabases of sequencing data and 80 million or so unique TCR sequences were included in an early release covering roughly 700 HLA-typed donors. Among about 410 genotyped donors of the cohort, an average of about 240,000 unique TCR beta nucleotide sequences was sequenced per donor, of which approximately 18% were non-productive. Both class I and class II loci were covered by HLA typing, at four-digit resolution. A later genetic analysis took genome-wide SNP genotypes for about 55% of the 666 donors and used that subset as a discovery cohort. The number of donors typed differed by locus, with about 620-630 for A, B, C, DRB1 and DQB1, roughly 520 for DQA1, over 600 for DPA1, and some 450 for DPB1.

Overall study outcomes, separate from this receptor: When HLA alleles, especially DR and DQ, strongly co-occurred, TCR associations were difficult to assign to individual alleles. In a later analysis, HLA-associated TCR beta chains showed more clonal expansion and lower generation probabilities than non-associated chains that were equally common. In a later analysis, most CMV-associated TCR beta chains were found to appear HLA-restricted, with HLA associations seemingly driven largely by CMV exposure. Most TCR sequences were observed very rarely across donors, whereas some public TCRs were present in many individuals. Several of the top co-occurrence clusters appeared to be linked to parvovirus B19, influenza, CMV and Epstein-Barr virus, according to a later analysis. Sequencing depth was assumed to be roughly uniform across donors in the presence/absence analyses, though that assumption may not hold. Compared with the approximately 670-donor mean, donors in an Asian-associated ancestry cluster had fewer N-insertions in productive TCRs, according to a later genetic analysis. Because HLA typing was missing for some donors at each locus, association tests included only the typed subset. An association between a missense DCLRE1C variant and V-gene and J-gene trimming of TCR beta chains was found in a later genetic analysis and replicated in an independent cohort. Because counts were too low, roughly 17 rarely observed V segments, including chromosome 9 orphons, were left out of the earlier analysis of 587 of the donors. A cluster of highly shared sequence variants was judged likely to represent a technical artifact of the sequencing pipeline. At a false discovery rate of 0.05, a later analysis linked 16,951 TCR beta sequences to specific HLA alleles. It was suggested by the authors that the approach could potentially be generalized to other disease states and immunological phenotypes. In a later analysis, TCR association rates were found to vary across HLA loci, with the most associated TCRs seen for DRB1 alleles and the fewest for HLA-C alleles. The cohort was sequenced for TCR beta chains only, and without alpha or paired-chain data the features that could be detected were limited. A total of 164 TCR beta chains were listed by the study as associated with cytomegalovirus. An earlier analysis of 587 of the donors showed that most TCR beta V segments appeared in productive rearrangements either about 87% or about 30% of the time, which broadly matched IMGT annotations. The only immune exposure information available for the cohort was CMV serostatus. In both the original and validation cohorts, the classifier was reported to diagnose cytomegalovirus status with high specificity and sensitivity. A further reported finding was that TCR beta sequences accurately predicted the HLA-A and HLA-B alleles for most subjects in the first cohort. A few of the identified cytomegalovirus-associated TCR beta chains were confirmed in vitro to be specific for cytomegalovirus antigens. Correlated functional status among segregating V segments might reflect linkage disequilibrium, but an unknown experimental factor could not be ruled out.

Library creation used the immunoSEQ multiplex PCR assay. For the multiplex PCR, a mixture combining 60 forward primers for TCR Vbeta segments and 13 reverse primers for TCR Jbeta segments was used. The CDR3 region of rearranged TCR beta genes was amplified from genomic DNA with a multiplex PCR assay. On the Illumina HiSeq System, the amplified TCR beta libraries were sequenced as 87-base-pair reads. Concerning the study's data processing: Across the 600 to 700 repertoires, a later analysis counted 75 million to 90 million unique TCR beta chains, approximately 12 million of which were shared by at least two donors. To remove PCR and sequencing errors, raw reads were error-corrected and collapsed into unique sequences using a nearest-neighbor algorithm that merged closely related sequences. V, D and J gene segments were assigned by aligning CDR3 sequences to IMGT reference sequences. Each retained sequence needed at least a six-nucleotide match to both a V gene segment and a J gene segment. A rearrangement counted as productive if the CDR3 had no stop codons and remained in frame with V and J, and every other rearrangement counted as non-productive. Following IMGT convention, CDR3 was defined as the stretch from the second conserved V-encoded cysteine up to the conserved J-encoded phenylalanine. In an earlier analysis of just under 600 of the donors, sequences lacking an unambiguous match to a single V gene segment were excluded. In an earlier analysis of 587 of the donors, V segments were called functional above 56.7% productive rearrangements and were called segregating when the between-donor standard deviation exceeded 5%. A statistical classification framework was developed to diagnose cytomegalovirus status using the catalog of TCR beta chain sequences. V and J gene assignment, in a later analysis, came from comparing TCR nucleotide sequences with IMGT/GENE-DB human TR gene sequences. A later analysis assigned CDR3 sequences and most-parsimonious VDJ recombination scenarios with the TCRdist pipeline. In a later analysis, every TCR beta chain was defined by the combination of its CDR3 amino acid sequence and its V-gene family, and reads without a unique V-gene family were dropped. As a way to deal with suspected cross-contamination and a sequencing artifact, a later analysis dropped 450 to 600 nucleotide sequences that were highly shared and had low generation probability. In a later analysis, a clonal expansion index was calculated for each public chain from normalized within-repertoire ranks of inferred template counts. Generation probabilities in a later analysis came from a VDJ recombination model fitted to out-of-frame rearrangements, and those results were checked against IGoR. In a later analysis, hypergeometric tests were used to score TCR-TCR, TCR-HLA and TCR-CMV co-occurrence, with a repertoire-size bias correction applied to TCR pairs. In a later analysis, false discovery rates were estimated by permuting HLA or CMV assignments 20 times. In a later analysis, co-occurring TCRs were grouped using DBSCAN, with TCRdist sequence similarity added in when clustering inside HLA-allele-positive subsets. For co-occurrence clustering, repertoires with fewer than 30,000 or more than 120,000 public chains were excluded, along with 5 or 6 repertoires with anomalous nucleotide sharing. TCRdb limited this immuneACCESS table to in-frame rearrangements with V and J called. A share of clones is missing; checked studies link under half to unresolved V genes, and the rest is unexplained. For V, J and clone size, that table is used; D and trimming come from the DNA. The sample records roughly 120,000 clones, less than 85% of which are singletons. The ten largest clones represent more than 2.5% of the sample.

Note on this clone: Its specific antigen is unknown. No base quality values were provided; no much bigger clone lies one nucleotide off.

The cohort comprised several hundred healthy bone marrow donors. All cohort members were sampled while nominally healthy, although unrecorded immune exposures were likely present. The donor tested CMV seronegative, placing the donor among the 350 or so seronegative members of the cohort. Every donor gave a peripheral blood sample, and the peripheral blood mononuclear cells from that sample were used for TCR beta sequencing. Genomic DNA was extracted from the blood cell samples with the Qiagen DNeasy Blood Extraction Kit. The TCR comes from a male donor in good health and CMV-seronegative. Specimen: PBMCs.

The nucleotide sequence reads TGTGCCAGCAGCTTTGTTAATCGGGCGGGGGGGATGATCTACAATGAGCAGTTCTTC. It is translated as CASSFVNRAGGMIYNEQFF. The V and J segments used are TRBV7-2 and TRBJ2-1; 9 central bases correspond to TRBD2. The junction shows trimming of 3 bases on V and 3 bases on J, and the gene matches do not reach 15 bases of it. CDR1 and CDR2, per the germline V gene, are SGHTA and FQGNSA. Measured from the cysteine to the phenylalanine, the CDR3 is 19 residues long. Left in the record is the CDR3 DNA by itself, 57 bases read in frame from the first base.